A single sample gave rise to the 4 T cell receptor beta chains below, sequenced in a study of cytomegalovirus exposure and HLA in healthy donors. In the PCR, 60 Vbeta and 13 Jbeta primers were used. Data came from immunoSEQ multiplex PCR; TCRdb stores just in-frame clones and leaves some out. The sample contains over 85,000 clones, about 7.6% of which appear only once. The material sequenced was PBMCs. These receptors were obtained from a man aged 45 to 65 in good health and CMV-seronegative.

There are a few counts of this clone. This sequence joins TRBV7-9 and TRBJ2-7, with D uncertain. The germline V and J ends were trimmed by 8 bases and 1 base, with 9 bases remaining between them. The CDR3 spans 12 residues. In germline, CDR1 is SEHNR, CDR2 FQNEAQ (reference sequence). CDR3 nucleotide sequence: TGTGCCAGCGGTGGTCGGTCCTACGAGCAGTACTTC. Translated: CASGGRSYEQYF.

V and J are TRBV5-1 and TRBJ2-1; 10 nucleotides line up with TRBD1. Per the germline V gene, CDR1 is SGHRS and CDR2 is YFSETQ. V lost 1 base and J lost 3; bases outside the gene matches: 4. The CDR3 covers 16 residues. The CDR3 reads CASSLSGTGDYNEQFF. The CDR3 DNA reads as TGCGCCAGCAGCTTGTCCGGGACAGGGGACTACAATGAGCAGTTCTTC. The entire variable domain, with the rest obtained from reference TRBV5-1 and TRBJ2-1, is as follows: KAGVTQTPRYLIKTRGQQVTLSCSPISGHRSVSWYQQTPGQGLQFLFEYFSETQRNKGNFPGRFSGRQFSNSRSEMNVSTLELGDSALYLCASSLSGTGDYNEQFFGPGTRLTVL.

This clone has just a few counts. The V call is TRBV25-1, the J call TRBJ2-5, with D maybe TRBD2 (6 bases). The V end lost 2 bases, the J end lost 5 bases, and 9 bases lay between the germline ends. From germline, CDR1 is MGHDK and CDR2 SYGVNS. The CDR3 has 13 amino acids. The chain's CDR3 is CASSEGGEETQYF. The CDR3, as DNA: TGTGCCAGCAGTGAAGGAGGGGAGGAGACCCAGTACTTC.

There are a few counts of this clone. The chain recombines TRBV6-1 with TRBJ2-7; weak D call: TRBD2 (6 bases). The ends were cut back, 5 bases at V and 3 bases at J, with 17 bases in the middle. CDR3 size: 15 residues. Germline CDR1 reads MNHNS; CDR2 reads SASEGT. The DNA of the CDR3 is TGTGCCAGCAGTCCGGCGGGACGCGGGCTCTACGAGCAGTACTTC. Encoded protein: CASSPAGRGLYEQYF.